Sequencing of this TCR beta chain was carried out in a study of OX40 agonist ivuxolimab in advanced cancers. Whole-study context: Each patient was given ivuxolimab into a vein every 2 weeks, at 0.01 to 10 mg/kg. Overall study findings and caveats: The average count of expanded clones was higher among CD8+ T cells than among CD4+.

Patients who had autoimmune disease history or got systemic immunosuppression were left out. With respect to this clone: Its target is not known.

Trimming cost V 5 bases and J 0 bases; bases outside gene matches: 6. The CDR3 spans 16 residues. CDR1 and CDR2 from the germline V gene are SGHTA and FQGNSA. Assay: immunoSEQ multiplex PCR; the TCRdb copy retains only in-frame clones and omits some. The data contain 35,000 to 40,000 clones, about 85% of them singletons. This receptor was taken from an adult with an advanced solid tumor such as melanoma, head and neck, liver or kidney cancer. The chain joins TRBV7-2 to TRBJ2-3; 9 bases fit TRBD2. The material was CD4+ or CD8+ T cells sorted from blood, obtained in a trial of the OX40 agonist ivuxolimab. CDR3 in amino acids: CASSGRLAESTDTQYF. The CDR3 DNA reads as TGTGCCAGCAGCGGCCGACTAGCGGAGAGCACAGATACGCAGTATTTT. Variable domain in full (rest from reference TRBV7-2 and TRBJ2-3): GAGVSQSPSNKVTEKGKDVELRCDPISGHTALYWYRQSLGQGLEFLIYFQGNSAPDKSGLPSDRFSAERTGGSVSTLTIQRTQQEDSAVYLCASSGRLAESTDTQYFGPGTRLTVL.